This TCR beta chain was recorded in a study of siplizumab effects on memory and regulatory T cells. Whole-study findings and limits: In the presence of siplizumab, alloreactive sequences traceable to unstimulated CD4+ memory cells were significantly reduced.

Of note for this clone: The antigen remains unidentified.

The assay was immunoSEQ multiplex PCR, and TCRdb's table has in-frame clones only and misses some. The table lists more than 85,000 clones, around 90% of them singletons. V lost 5 bases, J lost 7 bases, and 14 bases lay in between. This CDR3 region has 13 residues. Germline loops: CDR1 MDHEN, CDR2 SYDVKM. Material for sequencing was CD4+ T cells sorted from blood. The V and J genes are TRBV28 and TRBJ1-2; no clear D. This receptor was identified in a human donor in good health. Some clones in this sample may be carry-over from other donors' samples. As DNA, the CDR3 is TGTGCCAGCAGTCTCAGGAGGGCCTCTGGCTACACCTTC. Protein: CASSLRRASGYTF.